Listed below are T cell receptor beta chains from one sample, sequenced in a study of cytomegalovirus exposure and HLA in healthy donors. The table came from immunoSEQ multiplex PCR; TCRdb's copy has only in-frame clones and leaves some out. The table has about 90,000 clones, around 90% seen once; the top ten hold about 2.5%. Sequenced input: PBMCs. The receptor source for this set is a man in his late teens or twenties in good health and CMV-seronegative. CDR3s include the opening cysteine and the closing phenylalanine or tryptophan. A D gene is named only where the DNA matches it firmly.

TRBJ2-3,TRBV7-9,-,CASSLPGPRTDTQYF,TGTGCCAGCAGCTTACCAGGGCCGAGGACAGATACGCAGTATTTT
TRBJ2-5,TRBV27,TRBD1,CASSYGDRDRETQYF,TGTGCCAGCAGTTACGGGGACAGGGACCGAGAGACCCAGTACTTC
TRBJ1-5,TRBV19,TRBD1,CASSRDRQGYQPQHF,TGTGCCAGTAGTAGAGACAGACAGGGGTATCAGCCCCAGCATTTT
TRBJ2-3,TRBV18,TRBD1,CASSPGTGRRDTQYF,TGTGCCAGCTCACCAGGGACAGGGAGGCGAGATACGCAGTATTTT
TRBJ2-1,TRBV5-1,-,CASSLGLWLESAYNEQFF,TGCGCCAGCAGCTTGGGGCTGTGGCTAGAAAGTGCCTACAATGAGCAGTTCTTC
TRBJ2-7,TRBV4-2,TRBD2,CASSPGTSGKDEQYF,TGTGCCAGCAGCCCCGGGACTAGCGGGAAGGACGAGCAGTACTTC
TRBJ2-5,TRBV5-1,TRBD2,CASSLGPRGASGTQETQYF,TGCGCCAGCAGCTTGGGACCGAGAGGGGCTAGCGGGACTCAGGAGACCCAGTACTTC
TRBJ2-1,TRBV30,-,CACGRRVRDEQFF,TGTGCCTGTGGGCGGCGGGTTAGAGATGAGCAGTTCTTC
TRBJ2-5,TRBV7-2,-,CASSLSRNQETQYF,TGTGCCAGCAGCTTGAGCCGAAATCAAGAGACCCAGTACTTC
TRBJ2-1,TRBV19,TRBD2,CASRGLASNEQFF,TGTGCCAGTAGGGGACTAGCTAGCAATGAGCAGTTCTTC
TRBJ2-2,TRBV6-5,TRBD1,CASSYGQAGYRELFF,TGTGCCAGCAGTTACGGACAGGCGGGTTACCGGGAGCTGTTTTTT